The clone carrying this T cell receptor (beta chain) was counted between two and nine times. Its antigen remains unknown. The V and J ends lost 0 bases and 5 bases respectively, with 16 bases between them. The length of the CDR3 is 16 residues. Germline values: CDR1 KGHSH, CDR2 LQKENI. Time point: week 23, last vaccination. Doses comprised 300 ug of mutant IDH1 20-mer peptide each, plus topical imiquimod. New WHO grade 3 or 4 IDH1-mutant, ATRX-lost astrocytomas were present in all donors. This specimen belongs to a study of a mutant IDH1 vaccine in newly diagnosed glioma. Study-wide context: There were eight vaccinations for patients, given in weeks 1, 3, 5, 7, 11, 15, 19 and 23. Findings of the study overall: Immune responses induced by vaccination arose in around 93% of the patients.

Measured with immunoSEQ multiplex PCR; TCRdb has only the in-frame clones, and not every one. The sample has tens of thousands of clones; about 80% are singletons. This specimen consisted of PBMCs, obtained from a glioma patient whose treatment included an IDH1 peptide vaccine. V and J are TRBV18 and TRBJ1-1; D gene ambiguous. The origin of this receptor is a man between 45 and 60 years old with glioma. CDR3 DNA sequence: TGTGCCAGCTCACCACCGGTATCAGGCGACTGGACTGAAGCTTTCTTT. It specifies CASSPPVSGDWTEAFF.